The rows below give T cell receptor beta chains drawn from one sample of a study of T cell changes during pregnancy in multiple sclerosis. Libraries were prepared by immunoSEQ multiplex PCR; TCRdb keeps only in-frame clonotypes and omits some of them. The sample contains some 97,000 clones, approximately 90% of which appear only once. The material sequenced was peripheral blood, taken in the second trimester of pregnancy. The receptor set was obtained from a female donor with multiple sclerosis, enrolled in a pregnancy study. CDR3s include the opening cysteine and the closing phenylalanine or tryptophan. A D gene is named only where the DNA matches it firmly. The size of a clone is reported for some rows only, either as once, few or many, or as a class for expanded clones.

clone_size j_call d_call v_call cdr3_aa cdr3_nt
. TRBJ1-2 TRBD1 TRBV19 CASSRDRDFYGYTF TGTGCCAGTAGCCGGGACAGGGACTTTTATGGCTACACCTTC
. TRBJ1-2 TRBD1 TRBV29-1 CSVASGTGGGYTF TGCAGCGTTGCATCCGGGACAGGGGGCGGCTACACCTTC
. TRBJ1-5 TRBD1 TRBV28 CASRMDRYSNQPQHF TGTGCCAGCAGAATGGACAGGTATAGCAATCAGCCCCAGCATTTT
. TRBJ1-5 . TRBV19 CASSVTGTQPQHF TGTGCCAGTAGCGTTACAGGGACTCAGCCCCAGCATTTT
. TRBJ2-7 . TRBV7-9 CASSLGTVERYEQYF TGTGCCAGCAGCTTAGGAACGGTCGAGCGCTACGAGCAGTACTTC
. TRBJ1-5 . TRBV28 CASSVGGGRNQPQHF TGTGCCAGCAGCGTTGGGGGGGGGCGCAATCAGCCCCAGCATTTT
. TRBJ2-7 TRBD1 TRBV27 CASSLKGTAHYEQYF TGTGCCAGCAGCTTGAAGGGGACAGCACACTACGAGCAGTACTTC
. TRBJ1-1 TRBD1 TRBV2 CASTEQGVLSEAFF TGTGCCAGCACCGAACAGGGGGTTCTTTCTGAAGCTTTCTTT
. TRBJ1-2 TRBD1 TRBV2 CASTRDRPVINYGYTF TGTGCCAGCACCAGGGACAGGCCTGTGATTAACTATGGCTACACCTTC
. TRBJ2-3 TRBD2 TRBV30 CAWTGTSGTDTQYF TGTGCCTGGACCGGGACTAGCGGCACAGATACGCAGTATTTT
. TRBJ2-3 TRBD2 TRBV19 CASSPWTSVGSQYF TGTGCCAGTAGTCCTTGGACTAGCGTTGGTTCGCAGTATTTT
. TRBJ2-7 TRBD1 TRBV18 CASSPPGQGAGEQYF TGTGCCAGCTCACCACCGGGACAGGGGGCAGGAGAGCAGTACTTC
. TRBJ1-1 TRBD1 TRBV9 CASSAGTGVGDTEAFF TGTGCCAGCAGCGCCGGGACAGGGGTAGGTGACACTGAAGCTTTCTTT
. TRBJ1-1 . TRBV11-2 CASSSYLQGEAFF TGTGCCAGCAGCTCATATCTACAGGGTGAAGCTTTCTTT
few TRBJ1-2 . TRBV18 CASSPPGEGGYTF TGTGCCAGCTCACCACCGGGCGAGGGTGGCTACACCTTC
. TRBJ2-2 . TRBV27 CASLTVNTGELFF TGTGCCAGCCTTACGGTGAACACCGGGGAGCTGTTTTTT
. TRBJ2-6 TRBD1 TRBV5-1 CASSSGRQGKANVLTF TGCGCCAGCAGCTCTGGAAGACAGGGGAAGGCCAACGTCCTGACTTTC
. TRBJ2-1 TRBD2 TRBV10-2 CASSISGGEVNEQFF TGCGCCAGCAGTATCAGCGGGGGAGAGGTCAATGAGCAGTTCTTC
. TRBJ2-3 . TRBV29-1 CSGEQGTDTQYF TGCAGCGGCGAACAGGGAACAGATACGCAGTATTTT
. TRBJ2-5 . TRBV5-1 CASRQTQETQYF TGCGCCAGCAGACAGACCCAAGAGACCCAGTACTTC
. TRBJ1-4 . TRBV6-6 CASSYSSATNEKLFF TGTGCCAGCAGTTACTCGAGCGCAACTAATGAAAAACTGTTTTTT
. TRBJ2-7 TRBD2 TRBV7-2 CASRKAGTSGYEQYF TGTGCCAGCAGAAAGGCCGGGACTAGCGGCTACGAGCAGTACTTC
. TRBJ2-3 . TRBV5-1 CASSLQGRADTQYF TGCGCCAGCAGCTTGCAGGGTAGGGCAGATACGCAGTATTTT
few TRBJ2-7 . TRBV7-2 CASSSDSLSYEQYF TGTGCCAGCAGCAGCGACAGCCTCTCCTACGAGCAGTACTTC
. TRBJ2-7 TRBD1 TRBV7-2 CASSPGTGLPYEQYF TGTGCCAGCAGCCCAGGGACAGGGCTCCCCTACGAGCAGTACTTC
. TRBJ1-1 . TRBV30 CAWSLGGKNTEAFF TGTGCCTGGAGTCTCGGGGGGAAGAACACTGAAGCTTTCTTT
. TRBJ1-2 . TRBV2 CASSRDTQSYGYTF TGTGCCAGCAGCCGGGACACACAATCCTATGGCTACACCTTC
. TRBJ2-1 TRBD2 TRBV9 CASSVGGTSVNEQFF TGTGCCAGCAGCGTAGGGGGGACTAGCGTCAATGAGCAGTTCTTC
. TRBJ1-5 . TRBV27 CASSTRGQANQPQHF TGTGCCAGCAGTACCCGAGGGCAGGCGAATCAGCCCCAGCATTTT
. TRBJ2-7 . TRBV30 CAWSTGTTIHEQYF TGTGCCTGGAGTACCGGGACAACAATCCACGAGCAGTACTTC
. TRBJ2-1 TRBD1 TRBV15 CATRAPSSYRGPYNEQFF TGTGCCACCAGAGCGCCTTCATCCTACAGGGGGCCCTACAATGAGCAGTTCTTC
. TRBJ2-1 TRBD1 TRBV7-3 CASSPRQGGYNEQFF TGTGCCAGCAGCCCCCGACAGGGTGGCTACAATGAGCAGTTCTTC
few TRBJ1-6 TRBD1 TRBV7-3 CASSSGTGNSPLHF TGTGCCAGCAGCTCCGGGACAGGGAATTCACCCCTCCACTTT
. TRBJ1-4 TRBD1 TRBV27 CASKCRMDRGNEKLFF TGTGCCAGCAAATGCCGAATGGACAGGGGCAATGAAAAACTGTTTTTT
. TRBJ2-3 . TRBV14 CASSQTGTDTQYF TGTGCCAGCAGCCAAACAGGCACAGATACGCAGTATTTT
. TRBJ2-2 . TRBV27 CASSRSLSGELFF TGTGCCAGCAGTCGTAGCTTATCCGGGGAGCTGTTTTTT
. TRBJ1-1 . TRBV28 CASHRPDRRNTEAFF TGTGCCAGCCACCGCCCCGACAGGAGGAACACTGAAGCTTTCTTT
. TRBJ2-2 . TRBV7-9 CASSFGTPNTGELFF TGTGCCAGCAGCTTCGGGACTCCGAACACCGGGGAGCTGTTTTTT
. TRBJ2-2 . TRBV5-4 CASSLAPGGGLNTGELFF TGTGCCAGCAGCCTAGCACCTGGGGGGGGGCTCAACACCGGGGAGCTGTTTTTT
. TRBJ2-4 TRBD1 TRBV19 CASSRQGADIQYF TGTGCCAGTAGTAGACAGGGGGCTGACATTCAGTACTTC
. TRBJ1-2 TRBD1 TRBV5-4 CASARQGARDGYTF TGTGCCAGCGCCAGGCAGGGGGCGCGGGACGGCTACACCTTC
. TRBJ1-2 . TRBV19 CASSMSTGYRHGYTF TGTGCCAGTAGTATGTCTACAGGGTACCGGCATGGCTACACCTTC
. TRBJ2-2 TRBD2 TRBV5-1 CASSTKTSGSTGELFF TGCGCCAGCAGCACCAAGACTAGCGGGAGTACAGGGGAGCTGTTTTTT
. TRBJ2-3 . TRBV2 CASSEPYTDTQYF TGTGCCAGCAGTGAACCGTACACAGATACGCAGTATTTT
. TRBJ2-5 TRBD1 TRBV7-2 CASSLAGTGEETQYF TGTGCCAGCAGCTTAGCGGGGACAGGGGAAGAGACCCAGTACTTC
. TRBJ2-3 . TRBV20-1 CSARVTDTQYF TGCAGTGCTAGAGTAACAGATACGCAGTATTTT
. TRBJ2-1 . TRBV7-2 CASSKILLANTYNEQFF TGTGCCAGCAGCAAAATACTCTTAGCTAATACCTACAATGAGCAGTTCTTC
. TRBJ2-1 . TRBV30 CAWRQRGGNEQFF TGTGCCTGGCGCCAAAGGGGGGGCAATGAGCAGTTCTTC
. TRBJ1-1 . TRBV18 CASSPKTGPGNTEAFF TGTGCCAGCTCACCAAAAACAGGTCCTGGGAACACTGAAGCTTTCTTT
. TRBJ1-2 . TRBV5-1 CASSLDDTAYGYTF TGCGCCAGCAGCTTGGACGACACCGCCTATGGCTACACCTTC
. TRBJ1-2 TRBD1 TRBV6-4 CASSPGTGGTGTRYGYTF TGTGCCAGCAGTCCCGGGACAGGTGGAACCGGCACTCGCTATGGCTACACCTTC
. TRBJ1-1 . TRBV11-3 CASSLGRAEAFF TGTGCCAGCAGCCTCGGCAGGGCTGAAGCTTTCTTT
. TRBJ2-3 TRBD2 TRBV11-2 CASSPGWLAGGDTQYF TGTGCCAGCAGCCCCGGTTGGCTGGCGGGGGGGGATACGCAGTATTTT
. TRBJ1-4 . TRBV7-9 CASSRGSTNEKLFF TGTGCCAGCAGCCGGGGGAGTACTAATGAAAAACTGTTTTTT
. TRBJ1-2 . TRBV19 CASSIREVNYGYTF TGTGCCAGTAGTATACGCGAGGTTAACTATGGCTACACCTTC
. TRBJ2-7 TRBD1 TRBV4-1 CASSPTTGTVYEQYF TGCGCCAGCAGCCCCACCACCGGGACAGTTTACGAGCAGTACTTC
. TRBJ1-2 TRBD1 TRBV6-5 CASSFLGTGFSIGYTF TGTGCCAGCAGTTTTCTTGGGACAGGTTTTTCTATCGGCTACACCTTC
. TRBJ1-4 . TRBV10-1 CASSPGGNEKLFF TGCGCCAGCAGTCCGGGGGGCAATGAAAAACTGTTTTTT
once TRBJ2-2 . TRBV28 CASTTRVTGELFF TGTGCCAGCACCACCAGGGTCACCGGGGAGCTGTTTTTT
. TRBJ1-5 . TRBV19 CASSIPTMMGNQPQHF TGTGCCAGTAGTATTCCGACTATGATGGGCAATCAGCCCCAGCATTTT